The clone carrying this T cell receptor beta chain was recorded many times. Its matching antigen is unknown. The data were obtained in a study of regulatory T cells in long-lasting Graves disease. Notes on the study in general: Graves' patients with persistent disease showed TCR diversity lower than patients newly diagnosed. Newly diagnosed disease favored TRBV20-1 and TRBJ2-1 over persistent disease.

Time point meaning: persistent/refractory GD, antithyroid drugs over 5 years with positive TRAb. Generation of the TCR library employed RNA extracted from PBMCs. American Thyroid Association guidelines defined how Graves' disease was diagnosed. Each patient gave approximately 10 milliliters of EDTA-anticoagulated peripheral blood. According to the study, TCR beta libraries were built with iRepertoire HTBI primers and CDR3-region Arm-PCR. TCRdb fed the multiplex PCR reads into MiXCR, producing one record per CDR3 protein. Of hundreds of thousands of distinct CDR3 sequences detected, about 20% appear once; the ten largest clones hold about 8.3%. The J segment lost 3 bases and the V segment lost 2 bases, leaving 3 bases of the junction unmatched. This CDR3 is built from 16 residues. Germline lookup yields CDR1 MNHEY and CDR2 SVGAGI.

This chain joins TRBV6-5 and TRBJ1-5, with 11 bases lining up with TRBD1. Material: peripheral blood mononuclear cells (PBMCs), obtained when the disease was refractory, from a patient treated with antithyroid drugs. The receptor was isolated from a female donor with Graves disease. CDR3 nucleotide sequence: TGTGCCAGCAGTTACGGACAGGGGGCGGTCAATCAGCCCCAGCATTTT. It codes for CASSYGQGAVNQPQHF.